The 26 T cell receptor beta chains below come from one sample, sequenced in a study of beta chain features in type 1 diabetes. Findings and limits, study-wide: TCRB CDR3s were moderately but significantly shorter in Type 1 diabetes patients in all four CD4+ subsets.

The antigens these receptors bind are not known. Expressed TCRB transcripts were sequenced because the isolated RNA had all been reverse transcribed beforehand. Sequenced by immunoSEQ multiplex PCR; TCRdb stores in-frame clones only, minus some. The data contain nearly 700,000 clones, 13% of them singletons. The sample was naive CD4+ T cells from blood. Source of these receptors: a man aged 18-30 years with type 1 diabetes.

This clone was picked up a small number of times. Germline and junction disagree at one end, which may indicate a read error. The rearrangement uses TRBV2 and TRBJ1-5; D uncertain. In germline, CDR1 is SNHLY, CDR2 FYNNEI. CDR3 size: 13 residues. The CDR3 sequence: CASREDGSQPQHF. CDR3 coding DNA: TGTGCCAGCAGAGAAGACGGTAGTCAGCCCCAGCATTTT.

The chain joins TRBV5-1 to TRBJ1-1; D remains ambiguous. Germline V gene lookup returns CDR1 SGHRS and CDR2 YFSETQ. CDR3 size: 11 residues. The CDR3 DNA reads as TGCGTATCGATAGGCGACACTGAAGCTTTCTTT. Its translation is CVSIGDTEAFF.

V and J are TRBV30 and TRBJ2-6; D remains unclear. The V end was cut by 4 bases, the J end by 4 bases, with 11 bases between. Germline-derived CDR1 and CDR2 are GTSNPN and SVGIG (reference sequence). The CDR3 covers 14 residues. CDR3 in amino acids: CAWITQAGANVLTF. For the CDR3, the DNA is TGTGCCTGGATTACCCAAGCAGGGGCCAACGTCCTGACTTTC.

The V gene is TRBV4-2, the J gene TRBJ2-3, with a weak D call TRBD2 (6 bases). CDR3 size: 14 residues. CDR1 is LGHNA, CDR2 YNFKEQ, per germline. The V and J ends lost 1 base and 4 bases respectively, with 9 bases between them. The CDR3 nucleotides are TGTGCCAGCAGCCAAGCGGCGGGACCAGATACGCAGTATTTT. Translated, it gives CASSQAAGPDTQYF.

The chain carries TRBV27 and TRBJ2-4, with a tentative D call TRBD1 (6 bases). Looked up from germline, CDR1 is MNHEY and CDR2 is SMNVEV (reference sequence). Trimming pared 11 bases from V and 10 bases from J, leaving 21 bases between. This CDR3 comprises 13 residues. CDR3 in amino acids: CAVRGRNGGIQYF. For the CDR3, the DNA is TGTGCCGTCAGGGGTCGAAATGGGGGAATTCAGTACTTC.

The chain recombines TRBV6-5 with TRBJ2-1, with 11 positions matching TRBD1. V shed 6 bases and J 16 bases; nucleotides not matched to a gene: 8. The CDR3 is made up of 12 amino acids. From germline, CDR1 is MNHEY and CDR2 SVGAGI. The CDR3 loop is CASRSDRGLGFF. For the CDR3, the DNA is TGTGCCAGCAGATCGGACAGGGGGCTGGGATTCTTC.

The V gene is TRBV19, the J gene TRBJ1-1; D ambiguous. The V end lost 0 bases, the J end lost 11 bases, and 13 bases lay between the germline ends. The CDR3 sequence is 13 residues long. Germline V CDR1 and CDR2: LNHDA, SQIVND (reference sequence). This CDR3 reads CASSIDASLHAFF. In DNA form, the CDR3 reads TGTGCCAGTAGTATAGATGCCTCGCTCCACGCTTTCTTT.

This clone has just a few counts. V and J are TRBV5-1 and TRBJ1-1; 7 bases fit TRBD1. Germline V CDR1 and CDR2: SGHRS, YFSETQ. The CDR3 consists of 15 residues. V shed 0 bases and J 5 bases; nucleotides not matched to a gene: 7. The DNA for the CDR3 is TGCGCCAGCAGCTTGGGGGACAGTCTTCGGACTGAAGCTTTCTTT. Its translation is CASSLGDSLRTEAFF.

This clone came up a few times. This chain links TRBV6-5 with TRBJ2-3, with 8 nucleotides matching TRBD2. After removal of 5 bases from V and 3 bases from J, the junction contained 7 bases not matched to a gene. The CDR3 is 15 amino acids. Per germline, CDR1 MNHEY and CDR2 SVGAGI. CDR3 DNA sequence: TGTGCCAGCAGTAACACCGGGACTAGGACAGATACGCAGTATTTT. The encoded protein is CASSNTGTRTDTQYF.

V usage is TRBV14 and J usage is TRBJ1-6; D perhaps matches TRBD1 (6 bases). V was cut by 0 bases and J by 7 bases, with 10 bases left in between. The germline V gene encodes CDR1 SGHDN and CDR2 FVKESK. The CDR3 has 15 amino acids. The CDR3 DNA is TGTGCCAGCAGCCAAGAGGGGGGCTGGAATTCACCCCTCCACTTT. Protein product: CASSQEGGWNSPLHF.

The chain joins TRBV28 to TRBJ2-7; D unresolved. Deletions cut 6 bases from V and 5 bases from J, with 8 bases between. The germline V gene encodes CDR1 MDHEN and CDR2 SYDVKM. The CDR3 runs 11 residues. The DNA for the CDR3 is TGTGCCAGCAGCCAGAATCACGAGCAGTACTTC. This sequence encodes CASSQNHEQYF.

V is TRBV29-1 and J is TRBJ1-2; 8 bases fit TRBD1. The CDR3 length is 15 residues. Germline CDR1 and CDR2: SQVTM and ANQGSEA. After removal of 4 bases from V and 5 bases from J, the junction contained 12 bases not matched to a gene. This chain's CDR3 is CSVARGDRWIYGYTF. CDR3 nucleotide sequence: TGCAGCGTTGCACGGGGGGACAGGTGGATATATGGCTACACCTTC.

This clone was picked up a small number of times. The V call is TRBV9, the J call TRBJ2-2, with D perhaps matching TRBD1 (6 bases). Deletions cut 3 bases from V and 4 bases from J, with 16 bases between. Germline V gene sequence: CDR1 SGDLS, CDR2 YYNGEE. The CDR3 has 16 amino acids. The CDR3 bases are TGTGCCAGCAGCGGTGGTGGGGGCATGGGCACCGGGGAGCTGTTTTTT. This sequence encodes CASSGGGGMGTGELFF.

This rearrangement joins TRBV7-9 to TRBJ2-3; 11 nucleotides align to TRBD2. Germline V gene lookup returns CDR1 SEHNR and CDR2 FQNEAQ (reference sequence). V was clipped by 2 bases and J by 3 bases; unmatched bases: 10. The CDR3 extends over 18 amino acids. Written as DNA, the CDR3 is TGTGCCAGCAGCTTACCGGGCGGACTAGCGGGTATAACAGATACGCAGTATTTT. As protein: CASSLPGGLAGITDTQYF.

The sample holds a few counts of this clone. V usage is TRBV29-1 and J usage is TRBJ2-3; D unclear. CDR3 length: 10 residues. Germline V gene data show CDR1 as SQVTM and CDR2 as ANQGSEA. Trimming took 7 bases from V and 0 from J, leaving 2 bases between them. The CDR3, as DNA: TGCAGCGGGAGCACAGATACGCAGTATTTT. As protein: CSGSTDTQYF.

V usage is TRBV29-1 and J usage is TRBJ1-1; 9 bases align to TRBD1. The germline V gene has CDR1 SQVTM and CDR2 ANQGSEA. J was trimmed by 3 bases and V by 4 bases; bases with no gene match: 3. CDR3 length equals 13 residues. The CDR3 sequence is CSVGQGVDTEAFF. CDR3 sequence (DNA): TGCAGCGTTGGACAGGGGGTGGACACTGAAGCTTTCTTT.

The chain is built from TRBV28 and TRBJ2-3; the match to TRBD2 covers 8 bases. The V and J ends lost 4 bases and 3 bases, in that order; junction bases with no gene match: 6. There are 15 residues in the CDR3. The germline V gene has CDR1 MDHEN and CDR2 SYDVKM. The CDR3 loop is CASSSGGGPTDTQYF. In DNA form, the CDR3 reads TGTGCCAGCAGTTCGGGAGGGGGACCAACAGATACGCAGTATTTT. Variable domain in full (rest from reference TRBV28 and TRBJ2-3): DVKVTQSSRYLVKRTGEKVFLECVQDMDHENMFWYRQDPGLGLRLIYFSYDVKMKEKGDIPEGYSVSREKKERFSLILESASTNQTSMYLCASSSGGGPTDTQYFGPGTRLTVL.

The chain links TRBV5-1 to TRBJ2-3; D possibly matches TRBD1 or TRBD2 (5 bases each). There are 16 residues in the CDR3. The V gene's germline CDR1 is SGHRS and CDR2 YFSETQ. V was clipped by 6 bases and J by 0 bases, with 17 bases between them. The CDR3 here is CASKWYEGRSTDTQYF. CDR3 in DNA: TGCGCCAGCAAATGGTACGAGGGACGAAGCACAGATACGCAGTATTTT.

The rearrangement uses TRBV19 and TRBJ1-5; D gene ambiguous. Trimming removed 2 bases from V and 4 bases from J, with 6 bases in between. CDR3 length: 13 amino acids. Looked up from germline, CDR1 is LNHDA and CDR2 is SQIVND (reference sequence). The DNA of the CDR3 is TGTGCCAGTAGTATATTGGGGAATCAGCCCCAGCATTTT. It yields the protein CASSILGNQPQHF. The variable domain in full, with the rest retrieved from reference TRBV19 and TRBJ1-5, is DGGITQSPKYLFRKEGQNVTLSCEQNLNHDAMYWYRQDPGQGLRLIYYSQIVNDFQKGDIAEGYSVSREKKESFPLTVTSAQKNPTAFYLCASSILGNQPQHFGDGTRLSIL.

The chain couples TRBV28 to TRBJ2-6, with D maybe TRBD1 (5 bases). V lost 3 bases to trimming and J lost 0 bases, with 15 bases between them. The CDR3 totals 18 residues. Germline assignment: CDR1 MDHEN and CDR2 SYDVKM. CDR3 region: CASSFLAGSFSGANVLTF. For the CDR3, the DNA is TGTGCCAGCAGTTTCCTTGCAGGGTCCTTCTCTGGGGCCAACGTCCTGACTTTC.

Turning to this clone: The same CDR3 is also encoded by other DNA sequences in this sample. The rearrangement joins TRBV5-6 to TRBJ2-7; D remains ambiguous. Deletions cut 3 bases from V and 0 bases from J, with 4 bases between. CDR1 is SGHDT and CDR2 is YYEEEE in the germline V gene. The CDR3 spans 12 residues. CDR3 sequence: CASSSSSYEQYF. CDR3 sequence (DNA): TGTGCCAGCAGCTCAAGCTCCTACGAGCAGTACTTC.

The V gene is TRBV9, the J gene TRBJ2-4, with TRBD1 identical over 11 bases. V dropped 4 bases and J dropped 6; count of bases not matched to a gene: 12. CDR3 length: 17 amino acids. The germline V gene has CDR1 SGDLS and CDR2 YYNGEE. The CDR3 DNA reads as TGTGCCAGCAGCCCCTCCCCGGGACAGGGGGTGGCAAACATTCAGTACTTC. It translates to CASSPSPGQGVANIQYF.

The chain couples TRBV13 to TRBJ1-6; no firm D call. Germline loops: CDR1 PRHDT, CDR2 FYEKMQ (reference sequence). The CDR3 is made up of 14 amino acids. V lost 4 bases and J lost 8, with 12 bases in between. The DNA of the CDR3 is TGTGCCAGCAGCTCTCGTGCGGCCGATTCACCCCTCCACTTT. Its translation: CASSSRAADSPLHF.

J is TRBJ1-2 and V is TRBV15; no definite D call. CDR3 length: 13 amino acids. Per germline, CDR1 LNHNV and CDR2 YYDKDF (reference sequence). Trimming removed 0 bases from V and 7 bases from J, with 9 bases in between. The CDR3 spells CATSRDPLGGYTF. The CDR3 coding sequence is TGTGCCACCAGCAGAGATCCCTTGGGTGGCTACACCTTC.

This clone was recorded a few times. Here the CDR3 DNA reads TGCGCCAGCAGCTTGCCCGGAGATCATGCGCAGTATTTT. This codes for CASSLPGDHAQYF. The J gene is TRBJ2-3, the V gene TRBV5-1; D uncertain. The V end lost 1 base, the J end lost 10 bases, and 13 bases lay between the germline ends. The CDR3 has 13 amino acids. CDR1 and CDR2 (germline): SGHRS, YFSETQ.

The CDR3 protein is CASSLGPGQGLWRGNSPLHF. In DNA, the CDR3 is TGTGCCAGCAGCTTGGGTCCGGGACAGGGCCTATGGCGTGGGAATTCACCCCTCCACTTT. The chain uses TRBV5-4 and TRBJ1-6; TRBD1 aligns across 9 bases. The CDR3 contains 20 residues. Unmatched junction bases numbered 17, after V lost 0 bases and J lost 7 bases. In germline, CDR1 is SGHNT, CDR2 YYREEE (reference sequence).